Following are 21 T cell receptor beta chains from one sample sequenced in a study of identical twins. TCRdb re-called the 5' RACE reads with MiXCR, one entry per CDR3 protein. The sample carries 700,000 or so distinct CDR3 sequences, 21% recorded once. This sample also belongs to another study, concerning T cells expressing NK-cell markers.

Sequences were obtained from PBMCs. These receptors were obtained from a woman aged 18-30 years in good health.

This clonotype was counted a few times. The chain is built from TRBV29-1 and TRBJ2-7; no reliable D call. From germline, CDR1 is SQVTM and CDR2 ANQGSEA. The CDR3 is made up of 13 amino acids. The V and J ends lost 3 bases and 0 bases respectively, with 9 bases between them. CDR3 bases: TGCAGCGTTGACGGTCAAAGCTCCTACGAGCAGTACTTC. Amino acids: CSVDGQSSYEQYF.

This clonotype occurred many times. The CDR3: CASSGFGGSNEQFF. CDR3 coding DNA: TGTGCCAGCTCAGGTTTCGGAGGGTCCAATGAGCAGTTCTTC. The genes are TRBV18 and TRBJ2-1, with D perhaps matching TRBD2 (6 bases). The ends were cut back, 5 bases at V and 6 bases at J, with 14 bases in the middle. CDR1 is KGHSH, CDR2 LQKENI, per germline. The CDR3 consists of 14 residues.

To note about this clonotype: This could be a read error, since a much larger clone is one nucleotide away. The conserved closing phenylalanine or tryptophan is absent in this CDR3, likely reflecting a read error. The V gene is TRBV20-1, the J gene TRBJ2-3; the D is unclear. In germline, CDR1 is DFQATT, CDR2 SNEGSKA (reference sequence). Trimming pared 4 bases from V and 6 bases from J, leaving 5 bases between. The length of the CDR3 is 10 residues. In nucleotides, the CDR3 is TGCAGTGCTAAATCTGATACGCAGTATCTT. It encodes CSAKSDTQYL.

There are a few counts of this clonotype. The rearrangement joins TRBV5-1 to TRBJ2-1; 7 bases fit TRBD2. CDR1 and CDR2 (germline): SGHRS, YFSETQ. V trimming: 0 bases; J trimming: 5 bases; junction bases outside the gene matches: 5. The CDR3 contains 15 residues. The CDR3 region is CASSLVSGANNEQFF. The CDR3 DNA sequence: TGCGCCAGCAGCTTGGTGAGCGGGGCCAACAATGAGCAGTTCTTC.

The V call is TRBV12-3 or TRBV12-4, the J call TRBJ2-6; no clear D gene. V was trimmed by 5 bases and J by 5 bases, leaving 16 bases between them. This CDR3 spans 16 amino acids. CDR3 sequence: CASSLWVSSRANVLTF. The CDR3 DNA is TGTGCCAGCAGTCTTTGGGTGTCCTCCCGGGCCAACGTCCTGACTTTC.

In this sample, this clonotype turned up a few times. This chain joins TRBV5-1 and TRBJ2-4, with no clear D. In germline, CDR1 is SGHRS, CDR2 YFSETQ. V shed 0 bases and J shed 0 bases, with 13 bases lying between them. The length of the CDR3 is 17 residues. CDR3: CASSLGGFDSAKNIQYF. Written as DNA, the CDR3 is TGCGCCAGCAGCTTGGGAGGATTCGATTCAGCCAAAAACATTCAGTACTTC.

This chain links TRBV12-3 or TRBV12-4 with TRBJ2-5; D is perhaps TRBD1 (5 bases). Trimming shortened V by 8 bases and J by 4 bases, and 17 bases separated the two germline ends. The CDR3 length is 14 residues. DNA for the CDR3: TGTGCCAGCGCCCAGGCCCAGGGCCTAGAGACCCAGTACTTC. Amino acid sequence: CASAQAQGLETQYF.

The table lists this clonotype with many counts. DNA of the CDR3: TGTGCCAGCAGCTTATGGGAGTCACGGTACAATGAGCAGTTCTTC. Translated, it gives CASSLWESRYNEQFF. The rearrangement links TRBV7-2 to TRBJ2-1, with a possible D match to TRBD2 (5 bases). Germline CDR1 is SGHTA and CDR2 is FQGNSA. CDR3 size: 15 residues. Between the trimmed V and J ends, which lost 2 bases and 4 bases, there was a span of 12 bases.

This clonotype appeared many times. CDR3 sequence: CASSQELVADTQYF. CDR3 DNA: TGTGCCAGCAGCCAAGAACTAGTGGCAGATACGCAGTATTTT. The chain carries TRBV14 and TRBJ2-3, with D possibly matching TRBD2 (5 bases). There are 14 residues in the CDR3. CDR1 is SGHDN and CDR2 is FVKESK in the germline V gene. The V gene lost 0 bases and the J gene lost 4 bases, with 8 bases spanning the gap.

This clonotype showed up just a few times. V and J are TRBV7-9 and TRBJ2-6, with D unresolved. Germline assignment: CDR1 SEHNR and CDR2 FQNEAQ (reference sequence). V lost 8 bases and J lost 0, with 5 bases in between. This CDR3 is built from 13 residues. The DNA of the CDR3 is TGTGCCAGCGGATTCTCTGGGGCCAACGTCCTGACTTTC. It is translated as CASGFSGANVLTF.

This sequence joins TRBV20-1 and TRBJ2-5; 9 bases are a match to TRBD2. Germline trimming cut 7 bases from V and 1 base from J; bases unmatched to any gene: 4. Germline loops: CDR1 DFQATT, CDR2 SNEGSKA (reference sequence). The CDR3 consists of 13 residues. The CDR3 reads CSVAGGFQETQYF. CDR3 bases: TGCAGTGTGGCGGGAGGGTTCCAAGAGACCCAGTACTTC.

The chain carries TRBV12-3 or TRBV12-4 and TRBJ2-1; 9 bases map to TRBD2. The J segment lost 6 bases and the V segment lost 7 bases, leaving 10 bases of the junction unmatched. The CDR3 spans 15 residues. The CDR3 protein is CASTAGGSRANEQFF. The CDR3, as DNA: TGTGCCAGCACCGCGGGAGGGAGCAGGGCCAATGAGCAGTTCTTC.

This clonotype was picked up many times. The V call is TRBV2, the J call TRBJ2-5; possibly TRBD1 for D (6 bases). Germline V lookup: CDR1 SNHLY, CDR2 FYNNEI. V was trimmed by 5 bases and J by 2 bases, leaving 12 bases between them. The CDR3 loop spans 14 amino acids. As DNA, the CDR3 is TGTGCCAGCAGTAGGGACACGACACAAGAGACCCAGTACTTC. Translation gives CASSRDTTQETQYF. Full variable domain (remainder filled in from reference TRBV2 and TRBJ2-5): EPEVTQTPSHQVTQMGQEVILRCVPISNHLYFYWYRQILGQKVEFLVSFYNNEISEKSEIFDDQFSVERPDGSNFTLKIRSTKLEDSAMYFCASSRDTTQETQYFGPGTRLLVL.

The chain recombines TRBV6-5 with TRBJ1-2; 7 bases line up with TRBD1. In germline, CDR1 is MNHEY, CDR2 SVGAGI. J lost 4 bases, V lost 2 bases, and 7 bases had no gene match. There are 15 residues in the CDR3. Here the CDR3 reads CASSYDGTAGYGYTF. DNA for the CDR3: TGTGCCAGCAGTTACGATGGGACAGCGGGCTATGGCTACACCTTC.

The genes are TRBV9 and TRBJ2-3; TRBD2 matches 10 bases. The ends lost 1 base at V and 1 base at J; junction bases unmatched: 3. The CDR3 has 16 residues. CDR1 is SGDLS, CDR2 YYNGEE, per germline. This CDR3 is CASSVRTSGGTDTQYF. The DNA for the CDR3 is TGTGCCAGCAGCGTACGCACTAGCGGGGGCACAGATACGCAGTATTTT.

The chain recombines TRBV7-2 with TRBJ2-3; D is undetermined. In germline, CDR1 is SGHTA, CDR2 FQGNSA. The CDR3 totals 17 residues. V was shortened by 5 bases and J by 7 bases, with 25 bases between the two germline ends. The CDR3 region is CASSPPVSPRPQNTQYF. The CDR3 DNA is TGTGCCAGCAGCCCACCCGTTTCACCTCGCCCGCAAAATACGCAGTATTTT.

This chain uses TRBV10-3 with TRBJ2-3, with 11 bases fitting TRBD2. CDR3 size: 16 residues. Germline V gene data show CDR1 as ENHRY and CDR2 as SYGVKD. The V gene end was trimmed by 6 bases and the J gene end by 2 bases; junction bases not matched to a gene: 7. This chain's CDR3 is CAISQTSGTLTDTQYF. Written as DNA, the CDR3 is TGTGCCATCAGCCAGACTAGCGGGACCCTCACAGATACGCAGTATTTT.

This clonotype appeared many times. CDR3 residues: CASSLLITGPDQPQHF. DNA for the CDR3: TGTGCCAGCAGCTTACTCATTACAGGTCCTGATCAGCCCCAGCATTTT. The V gene is TRBV7-2, the J gene TRBJ1-5, with D tentatively TRBD1 (5 bases). V was trimmed by 2 bases and J by 5 bases, leaving 16 bases between them. The CDR3 runs 16 residues. Looked up from germline, CDR1 is SGHTA and CDR2 is FQGNSA. Full variable domain (outside the CDR3, taken from reference TRBV7-2 and TRBJ1-5): GAGVSQSPSNKVTEKGKDVELRCDPISGHTALYWYRQSLGQGLEFLIYFQGNSAPDKSGLPSDRFSAERTGGSVSTLTIQRTQQEDSAVYLCASSLLITGPDQPQHFGDGTRLSIL.

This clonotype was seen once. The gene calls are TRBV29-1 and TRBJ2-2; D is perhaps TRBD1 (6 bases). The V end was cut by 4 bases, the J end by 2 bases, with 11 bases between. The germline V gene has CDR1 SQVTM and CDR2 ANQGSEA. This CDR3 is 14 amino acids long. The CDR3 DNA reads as TGCAGCGTTGCGAGACAGGACAACACCGGGGAGCTGTTTTTT. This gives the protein CSVARQDNTGELFF.

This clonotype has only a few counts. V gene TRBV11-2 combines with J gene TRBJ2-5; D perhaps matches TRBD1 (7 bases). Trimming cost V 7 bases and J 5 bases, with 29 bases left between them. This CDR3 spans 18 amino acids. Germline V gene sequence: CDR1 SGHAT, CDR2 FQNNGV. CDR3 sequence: CASTPRRGRGFPLETQYF. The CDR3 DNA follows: TGTGCCAGCACCCCCAGGAGGGGGCGCGGTTTCCCATTGGAGACCCAGTACTTC.

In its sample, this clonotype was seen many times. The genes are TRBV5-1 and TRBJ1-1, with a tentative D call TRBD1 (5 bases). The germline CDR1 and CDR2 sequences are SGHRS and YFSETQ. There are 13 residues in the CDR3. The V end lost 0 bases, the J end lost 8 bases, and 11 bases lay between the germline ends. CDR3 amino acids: CASSLASGREAFF. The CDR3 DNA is TGCGCCAGCAGCTTGGCCTCGGGGCGGGAAGCTTTCTTT.